This TCR beta chain was captured in a study of cytomegalovirus exposure and HLA in healthy donors. TCRdb's copy holds only in-frame clones and misses some; the assay was immunoSEQ multiplex PCR. Of 150,000 to 200,000 clones in the sample, about 82% are singletons; the top ten hold around 1.6%. The CDR3 contains 15 residues. V shed 1 base, J shed 3 bases, and the junction held 9 bases outside the gene matches. CDR1 and CDR2 from the germline V gene are GTSNPN and SVGIG (reference sequence). The source of this sequence is a woman younger than 30 in good health and CMV-seronegative. The chain combines TRBV30 with TRBJ2-7; 7 bases are shared with TRBD2. The sequencing sample was made of PBMCs. CDR3 residues: CAWSGGGNSLYEQYF. In DNA form, the CDR3 reads TGTGCCTGGAGTGGGGGGGGAAATTCCCTCTACGAGCAGTACTTC.